Sequencing of this T cell receptor (beta chain) was carried out in a study of cytomegalovirus exposure and HLA in healthy donors. Study-wide points: In an earlier analysis, about 90% or about 30%: the productive usage of most TCR beta V segments.

The length of the CDR3 is 12 residues. Germline V gene data show CDR1 as SNHLY and CDR2 as FYNNEI. With V trimmed by 6 bases and J by 6 bases, 1 base remained unmatched. On this clone: Its target is not known.

Among the donors, all were healthy bone marrow donors. The PCR made use of 60 Vbeta and 13 Jbeta primers. Only in-frame clones appear in the TCRdb table, and some are missing; sequencing was by immunoSEQ multiplex PCR. This sample carries 150,000 to 200,000 clones, around 74% of them seen once, and the ten largest clones take roughly 1.9%. The sequenced sample consisted of PBMCs. The rearrangement uses TRBV2 and TRBJ2-7, with 11 bases lining up with TRBD1. The source of this sequence is a female donor in good health and CMV-seronegative. DNA for the CDR3: TGTGCCAGCAGCGGGACAGGGGGCGAGCAGTACTTC. It codes for CASSGTGGEQYF.